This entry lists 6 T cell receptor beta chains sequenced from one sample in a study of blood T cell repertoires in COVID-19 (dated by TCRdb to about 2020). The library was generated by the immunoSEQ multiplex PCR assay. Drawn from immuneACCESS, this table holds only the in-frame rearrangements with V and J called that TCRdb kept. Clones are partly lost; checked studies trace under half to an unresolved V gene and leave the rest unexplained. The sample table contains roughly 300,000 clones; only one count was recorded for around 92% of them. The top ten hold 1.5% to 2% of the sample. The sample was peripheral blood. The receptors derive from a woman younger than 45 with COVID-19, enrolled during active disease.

CDR3 residues: CASSRTGNTEAFF. The CDR3 nucleotides read TGTGCCAGCAGTAGGACAGGGAACACTGAAGCTTTCTTT. This chain connects TRBV25-1 to TRBJ1-1, with 7 nucleotides matching TRBD1. The CDR3 sequence is 13 residues long. In germline, CDR1 is MGHDK, CDR2 SYGVNS. V dropped 5 bases and J dropped 1; count of bases not matched to a gene: 1.

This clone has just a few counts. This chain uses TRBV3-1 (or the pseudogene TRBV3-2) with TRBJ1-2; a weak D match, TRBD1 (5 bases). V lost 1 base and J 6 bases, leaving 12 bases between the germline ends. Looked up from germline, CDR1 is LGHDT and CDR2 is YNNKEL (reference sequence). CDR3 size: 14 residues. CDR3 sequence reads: CASSQGSQGHGYTF. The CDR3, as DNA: TGTGCCAGCAGCCAAGGTTCGCAGGGCCATGGCTACACCTTC.

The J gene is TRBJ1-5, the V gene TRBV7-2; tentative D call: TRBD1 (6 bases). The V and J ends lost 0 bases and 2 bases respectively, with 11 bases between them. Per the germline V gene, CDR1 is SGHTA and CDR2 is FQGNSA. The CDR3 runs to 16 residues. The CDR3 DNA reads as TGTGCCAGCAGCTTAGCCAGGGGTAAGGGCAATCAGCCCCAGCATTTT. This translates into CASSLARGKGNQPQHF.

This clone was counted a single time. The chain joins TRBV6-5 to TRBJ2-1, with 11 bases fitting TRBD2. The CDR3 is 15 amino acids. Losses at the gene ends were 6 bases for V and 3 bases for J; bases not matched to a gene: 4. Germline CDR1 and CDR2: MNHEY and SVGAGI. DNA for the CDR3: TGTGCCAGCAGCACGACTAGCGGGAACTACAATGAGCAGTTCTTC. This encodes CASSTTSGNYNEQFF.

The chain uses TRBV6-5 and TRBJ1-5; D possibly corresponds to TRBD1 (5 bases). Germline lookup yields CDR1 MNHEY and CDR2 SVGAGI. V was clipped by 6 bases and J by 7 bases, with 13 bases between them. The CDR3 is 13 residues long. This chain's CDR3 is CASRTTGPQPQHF. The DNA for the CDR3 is TGTGCCAGCAGAACTACAGGCCCCCAGCCCCAGCATTTT.

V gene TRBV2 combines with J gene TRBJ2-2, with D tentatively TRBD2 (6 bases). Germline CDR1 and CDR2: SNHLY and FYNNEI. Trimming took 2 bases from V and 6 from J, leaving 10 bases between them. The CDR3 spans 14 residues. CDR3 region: CASSELGRPGELFF. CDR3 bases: TGTGCCAGCAGTGAATTAGGGAGGCCCGGGGAGCTGTTTTTT.